Below, one TCR beta chain is given with its context. Its antigen is not yet known. One base away there is no much larger clone; base qualities are not given. The germline V end is reduced by 6 bases and the J end by 0 bases; junction bases left unmatched: 3. CDR1 and CDR2 (SGHTA, FQGNSA) derive from the germline V gene. The CDR3 goes from the cysteine to the phenylalanine over 14 residues. The DNA shown is the 42-base CDR3, in frame from base 1. This specimen belongs to a study of beta chain features in type 1 diabetes (dated by TCRdb to 2016 to 2018). For the wider study: Mean age, gender distribution, total cell number and subset yield did not differ between patients and healthy donors. Naive and central memory subsets were obtained from all 30 or so donors, but regulatory and stem cell-like memory subsets were isolated from only 8 patients and roughly eight healthy donors. The study compared TCRB repertoires of sorted circulating CD4+ T cell subsets between recently diagnosed type 1 diabetes patients and matched healthy donors. A total of over 95,000,000 sorted cells were examined across all samples, and RNA yield correlated strongly with the number of cells per subset. What the study reported, not specific to this receptor: Because the HLA sub-analyses included only small numbers of individuals, any influence of HLA type on TCRB rearrangement was left unresolved. At VDJ recombination sites, patients with type 1 diabetes made fewer insertions and deleted more nucleotides, a pattern implying thymic rearrangement abnormalities. Because cDNA was sequenced instead of genomic DNA, highly expressing activated cells could be over-represented, though the groups showed no difference in activation or CD3 levels. Shorter templates might be favored by PCR, yet because patient and control samples were amplified and corrected together, any such skew would affect both groups equally. Type 1 diabetes patients showed a moderate but significant shortening of TCRB CDR3 length in all four CD4+ subsets. The naive, central memory and regulatory TCRB repertoires appeared to resemble one another more closely among patients than among healthy donors.

The entire isolated RNA was reverse transcribed using the High Capacity cDNA Reverse Transcription Kit, and thus expressed TCRB transcripts were sequenced. Deep immunoSEQ sequencing was applied to naive, central memory and regulatory T cell samples, giving an average of about 3.6 million total reads per sample. Sorted cells were lysed in RLT buffer and RNA was extracted with DNase-treated RNeasy Micro or Mini kits, depending on cell number. To prevent cross-contamination, each cell subset was processed individually, whereas patient and healthy donor samples were processed jointly. TCRB sequences were amplified from cDNA with the immunoSEQ multiplex PCR, producing 87-bp fragments spanning the CDR3 region. Amplicons were sequenced on the Illumina HiSeq platform. As for the authors' bioinformatics: Synthetic template baselines were used to correct PCR bias computationally, reads within Hamming distance 2 were collapsed, and singletons that could not be merged were discarded. Reads were aligned against IMGT so that V, D and J genes, CDR3 length and insertions or deletions at six rearrangement sites could be assigned. Within each subset, clonotype counts were normalized to the number of sorted cells before true diversity and Gini coefficients were calculated with the tcR R package. The overlap coefficient, calculated on TCRB nucleotide sequences, was used to measure repertoire sharing. Out-of-frame TCRB sequences from naive cells were analyzed as a proxy for the pre-selection repertoire. TCRdb mirrors the immuneACCESS table, restricted to in-frame sequences. Some clones are absent from its copies; in checked studies, under half trace to an unresolved V gene, and the reason for the others is unknown. That table furnishes V, J and clone size, whereas the DNA furnished D and trimming. This sample has hundreds of thousands of clones in its table, and 10% to 15% of those were observed once. The top ten constitute around 0.022% of the sample.

From each donor, a single peripheral blood sample of 100 to 150 mL on average was drawn into heparinised tubes. Naive, central memory, regulatory and stem cell-like memory CD4+ T cells were sorted on a BD FACSAria II using a panel including CD45RO, CCR7, CD25, CD127, CD95 and CD27. Purity was above 98% for every sorted population. PBMCs were isolated right away by Lymphoprep density gradient centrifugation and were stained directly, without culture. To minimize batch effects, samples were stained and sorted in pairs, one healthy donor with one patient per experiment. The sequence is built from TRBV7-2 and TRBJ2-3, with 7 bases aligning to TRBD1. Sequencing used naive CD4+ T cells from blood. The sample's cell subset or site label, in plain terms: true naive CD4+ T cells. This clonotype originated in a man between 18 and 29 years old with type 1 diabetes. The nucleotide sequence reads TGTGCCAGCAGGGGACAGCTTAGCACAGATACGCAGTATTTT. Translation gives CASRGQLSTDTQYF.